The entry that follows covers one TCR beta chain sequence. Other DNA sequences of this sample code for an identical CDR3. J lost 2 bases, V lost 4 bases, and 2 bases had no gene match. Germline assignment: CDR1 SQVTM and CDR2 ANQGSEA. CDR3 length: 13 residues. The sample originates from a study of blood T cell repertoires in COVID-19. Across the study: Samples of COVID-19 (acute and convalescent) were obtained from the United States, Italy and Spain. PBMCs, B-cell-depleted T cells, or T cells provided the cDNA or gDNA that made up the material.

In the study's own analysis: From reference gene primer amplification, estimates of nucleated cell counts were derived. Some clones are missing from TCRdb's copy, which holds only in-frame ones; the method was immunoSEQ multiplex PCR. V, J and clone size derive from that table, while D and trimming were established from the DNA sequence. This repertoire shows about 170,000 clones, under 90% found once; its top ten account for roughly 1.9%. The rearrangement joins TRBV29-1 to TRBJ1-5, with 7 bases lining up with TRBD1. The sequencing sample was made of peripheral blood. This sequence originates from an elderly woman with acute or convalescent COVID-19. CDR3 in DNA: TGCAGCGTTGGTGACAGGGGCAATCAGCCCCAGCATTTT. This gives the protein CSVGDRGNQPQHF.